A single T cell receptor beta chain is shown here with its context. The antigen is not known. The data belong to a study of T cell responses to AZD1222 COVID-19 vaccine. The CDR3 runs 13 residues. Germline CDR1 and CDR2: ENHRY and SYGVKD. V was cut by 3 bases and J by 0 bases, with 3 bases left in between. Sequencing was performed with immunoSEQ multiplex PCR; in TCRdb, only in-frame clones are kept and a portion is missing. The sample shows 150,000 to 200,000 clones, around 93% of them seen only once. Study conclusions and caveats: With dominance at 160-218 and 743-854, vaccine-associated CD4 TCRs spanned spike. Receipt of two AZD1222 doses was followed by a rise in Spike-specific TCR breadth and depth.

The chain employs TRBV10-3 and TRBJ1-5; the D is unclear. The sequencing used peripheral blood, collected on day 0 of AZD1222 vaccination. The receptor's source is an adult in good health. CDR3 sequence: CAISDYSNQPQHF. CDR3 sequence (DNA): TGTGCCATCAGTGACTATAGCAATCAGCCCCAGCATTTT.